This is a list of T cell receptor beta chains from one sample in a study of blood T cell repertoires in COVID-19. Sequencing used immunoSEQ multiplex PCR; TCRdb keeps in-frame clones, though not all of them. The table includes approximately 150,000 clones, 60% to 85% detected once. Sequencing used peripheral blood. The source of these receptors is a woman between 55 and 75 years old with COVID-19, enrolled during active disease. The CDR3 runs from the conserved cysteine through the conserved F or W. A D gene is named only where the DNA matches it firmly. Rows give clone size only sometimes, using once, few, many, or a class for an expanded clone.

TRBJ2-1 TRBV7-3 TRBD2 NA TGTGCCAGCAGCCGGGGACTAGGTTACAATGAGCAGTTCTTC CASSRGLGYNEQFF
TRBJ2-1 TRBV9 NA NA TGTGCCAGCAGCGTAGCTACGAGGGAAGCGTCAGAGCAGTTCTTC CASSVATREASEQFF
TRBJ2-5 TRBV11-1 TRBD1 NA TGTGCCAGCAGCTCACAGGGGGCGCGGGAGACCCAGTACTTC CASSSQGARETQYF
TRBJ2-3 TRBV5-1 NA NA TGCGCCAGCAGCCCAGATTCAGCGGCGTCCACAGATACGCAGTATTTT CASSPDSAASTDTQYF
TRBJ2-2 TRBV6-6 NA NA TGTGCCAGCAGCCAGGACAGGAACACCGGGGAGCTGTTTTTT CASSQDRNTGELFF
TRBJ1-1 TRBV7-3 NA NA TGTGCCAGCAGCCCCGCCGGGGGCACTGAAGCTTTCTTT CASSPAGGTEAFF
TRBJ2-5 TRBV4-1 TRBD2 NA TGCGCCAGCAGCCCGGGACTAGCGGAAAACTTC CASSPGLAENF
TRBJ1-2 TRBV19 NA once TGTGCCAGTTCGGACGGACTCTATGGCTACACCTTC CASSDGLYGYTF
TRBJ1-2 TRBV29-1 NA NA TGCAGCGTTGAAGAAGGGGTCCGTGATGGCTACACCTTC CSVEEGVRDGYTF
TRBJ1-6 TRBV28 NA NA TGTGCCAGCAGCCCGAGGAGCTCCTATAATTCACCCCTCCACTTT CASSPRSSYNSPLHF
TRBJ2-5 TRBV19 NA NA TGTGCCAGTAGTTCACTAGGGAGGGAGACCCAGTACTTC CASSSLGRETQYF
TRBJ2-7 TRBV5-5 TRBD2 NA TGTGCCAGCAGCTTGGAGGACGGGGCGGGAGGGCCGCTCGAGCAGTACTTC CASSLEDGAGGPLEQYF
TRBJ1-1 TRBV9 NA many TGTGCCAGCAGCGTGGAGGTCGATCAGAACACTGAAGCTTTCTTT CASSVEVDQNTEAFF
TRBJ2-1 TRBV15 TRBD1 NA TGTGCCACCAGCAGAGACTTACCGGGACAGGGGGCTAATGAGCAGTTCTTC CATSRDLPGQGANEQFF
TRBJ1-1 TRBV6-5 NA NA TGTGCCAGTGCAAGGGAGTGGGCTTTCTTT CASAREWAFF
TRBJ2-3 TRBV9 NA NA TGTGCCAGCAACAGAGAGCTATCGGGGGGCACAGATACGCAGTATTTT CASNRELSGGTDTQYF
TRBJ2-2 TRBV9 TRBD2 few TGTGCCAGCAGCCATCGTAGCGGGGCCTTCACCGGGGAGCTGTTTTTT CASSHRSGAFTGELFF
TRBJ2-2 TRBV7-7 NA NA TGTGCTAGCAGCTTCGGGCAGGGTAACACCGGGGAGCTGTTTTTT CASSFGQGNTGELFF
TRBJ2-3 TRBV3-1/TRBV3-2 NA NA TGTGCCAGCAGCCCCCTAGTAGCAGATACGCAGTATTTT CASSPLVADTQYF
TRBJ2-5 TRBV4-2 TRBD1 few TGTGCCAGCAGCCAGGTACAGGGGACCCAAGAGACCCAGTACTTC CASSQVQGTQETQYF
TRBJ2-5 TRBV7-7 NA NA TGTGCTAGCAGCTTAGCGGCTGCCCAAGAGACCCAGTACTTC CASSLAAAQETQYF
TRBJ2-3 TRBV19 TRBD2 few TGTGCCAGTAGTTCTCGGACTAGCGGGGGCATCACAGATACGCAGTATTTT CASSSRTSGGITDTQYF
TRBJ1-1 TRBV5-4 NA NA TGTGCCAGCAGCCCCGCCGGCACTGAAGCTTTCTTT CASSPAGTEAFF
TRBJ1-2 TRBV19 NA NA TGTGCCAGTAGTATAGATCGGGAGGCGGGACGGGGCTACACCTTC CASSIDREAGRGYTF
TRBJ1-1 TRBV29-1 NA few TGCAGCGCTGGGGGGGAACAGGGTGAGAACACTGAAGCTTTCTTT CSAGGEQGENTEAFF
TRBJ1-5 TRBV15 NA NA TGTGCCACCAGCAGAGAATTAGTTAGAAATAGCAATCAGCCCCAGCATTTT CATSRELVRNSNQPQHF
TRBJ1-2 TRBV5-4 TRBD1 once TGTGCCAGCAGCTGGGCCCAGGGACAGTCCTATGGCTACACCTTC CASSWAQGQSYGYTF
TRBJ2-1 TRBV23-1 TRBD2 few TGCGCCAGCAGTCTGAGTTGCAGCGGGAGGCCCTCCTACAATGAGCAGTTCTTC CASSLSCSGRPSYNEQFF
TRBJ2-3 TRBV5-1 TRBD1 NA TGCGCCAGCAGCCAAAGTTCAGCAGGGGGAACAGATACGCAGTATTTT CASSQSSAGGTDTQYF
TRBJ2-1 TRBV3-1/TRBV3-2 NA NA TGTGCCAGCAGTGAGGCCAATGAGCAGTTCTTC CASSEANEQFF
TRBJ1-1 TRBV25-1 NA once TGTGCCAGCAGTGAATACGGAGGGTACACTGAAGCTTTCTTT CASSEYGGYTEAFF
TRBJ1-2 TRBV3-1/TRBV3-2 TRBD1 NA TGTGCCAGCAGCCAAGATTTAAACAGGGGGCGCGGCTATGGCTACACCTTC CASSQDLNRGRGYGYTF
TRBJ2-5 TRBV5-8 TRBD1 NA TGTGCCAGCAGATCAGGGGGTCTAGAGACCCAGTACTTC CASRSGGLETQYF
TRBJ2-1 TRBV28 NA once TGTGCCAGCAGTTTGAGTAATGAGCAGTTCTTC CASSLSNEQFF
TRBJ2-5 TRBV28 TRBD2 once TGTGCCAGCAGCCTCGGACGGGAGGGCCTAGAGACCCAGTACTTC CASSLGREGLETQYF
TRBJ1-2 TRBV7-3 TRBD1 NA TGTGCCAGCAGCAACGGGACAGACTATGGCTACACCTTC CASSNGTDYGYTF
TRBJ2-1 TRBV14 NA NA TGTGCCAGCAGCCCCCGGGTTGGCTCCTACAATGAGCAGTTCTTC CASSPRVGSYNEQFF
TRBJ1-2 TRBV5-4 NA NA TGTGCCAGCAGCTTGGACGGGGGGCCTAACTATGGCTACACCTTC CASSLDGGPNYGYTF
TRBJ1-1 TRBV23-1 NA NA TGCGCCCTCCACCTCCGGGGGGCCATGAACACTGAAGCTTTCTTT CALHLRGAMNTEAFF
TRBJ2-7 TRBV5-1 NA NA TGCGCCAGTATACAGGTTGCCCAAAAATCCTACGAGCAGTACTTC CASIQVAQKSYEQYF
TRBJ2-7 TRBV7-2 NA NA TGTGCCAGCAGCTTACGGGCAGGGGCCGCCTACGAGCAGTACTTC CASSLRAGAAYEQYF
TRBJ2-5 TRBV4-2 NA few TGTGCCAGCAGCCAACCACATGAGACCCAGTACTTC CASSQPHETQYF
TRBJ2-7 TRBV6-6 TRBD1 NA TGTGCCGCCGGGACAGTCTCCTACGAGCAGTACTTC CAAGTVSYEQYF
TRBJ1-6 TRBV5-1 NA NA TGCGCCAGCACCGAGACGGGTAATTCACCCCTCCACTTT CASTETGNSPLHF
TRBJ2-3 TRBV6-2/TRBV6-3 NA once TGTGCCAGCAGTTACAGGGGCTCCACGCCAGATACGCAGTATTTT CASSYRGSTPDTQYF
TRBJ2-3 TRBV7-3 NA few TGTGCCAGCAGCTTCGCCAGCGGGCTACAGACAGATACGCAGTATTTT CASSFASGLQTDTQYF